This TCR beta chain was found in a study of T cell repertoires in cytomegalovirus infection. Looking at the study overall: Carrying CMV and the relevant HLA type showed in public TCR beta signatures. General study points: Clonotype analysis showed dominance of the ex vivo response by HLA-C-restricted CMV-specific TCR beta clonotypes.

Germline V gene sequence: CDR1 KGHDR, CDR2 SFDVKD. Trimming took 4 bases from V and 5 from J, leaving 16 bases between them. The CDR3 totals 15 residues. This clonotype occurred once. Its antigen remains unknown. Each CDR3 protein is one row after TCRdb ran MiXCR on the reads. The sample records approximately 500,000 distinct CDR3 sequences, 26% being singletons. Sequencing was performed on PBMCs. The receptor comes from a human donor in good health (CMV status not recorded). Some clones in this sample may be carry-over from other donors' samples. The V gene is TRBV24-1, the J gene TRBJ2-5; tentatively, D is TRBD2 (6 bases). CDR3 nucleotides: TGTGCCACCAGTGACCCCGGAGGGGAGCGTGAGACCCAGTACTTC. Translating it yields CATSDPGGERETQYF.